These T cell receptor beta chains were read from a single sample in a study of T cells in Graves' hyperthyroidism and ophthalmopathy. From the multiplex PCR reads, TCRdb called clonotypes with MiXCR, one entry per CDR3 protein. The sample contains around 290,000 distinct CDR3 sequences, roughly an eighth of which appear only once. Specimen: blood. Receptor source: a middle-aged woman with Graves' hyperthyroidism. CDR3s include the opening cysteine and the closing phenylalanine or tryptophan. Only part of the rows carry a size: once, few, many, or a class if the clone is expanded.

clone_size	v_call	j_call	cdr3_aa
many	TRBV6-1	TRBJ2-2	CASTNPNTGELFF
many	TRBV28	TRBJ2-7	CASSPPPRGTYEQYF
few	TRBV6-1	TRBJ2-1	CASSTETGEQFF
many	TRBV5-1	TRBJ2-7	CASSLARQGVDEQYF
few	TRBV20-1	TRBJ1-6	CSASKGVNSPLHF
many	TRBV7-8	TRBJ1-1	CASSPRTGAVSEAFF
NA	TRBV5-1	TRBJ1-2	CASSLADGPSNYGYTF
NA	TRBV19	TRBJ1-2	CASNPGSDYGYTF
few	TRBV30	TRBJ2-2	CAMDRRNTGELFF
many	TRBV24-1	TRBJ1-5	CATSASNQPQHF
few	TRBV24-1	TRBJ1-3	CANRDRSGNTIYF
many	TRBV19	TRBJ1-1	CASSINPGQGGHNSDTEAFF
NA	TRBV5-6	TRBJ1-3	CASSLVSASGNTIYF
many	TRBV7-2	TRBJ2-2	CASSLGGGENTGELFF
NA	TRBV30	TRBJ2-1	CAWSVFTLAGDHNEQFF
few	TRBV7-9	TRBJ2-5	CASSLGGRQKETQYF
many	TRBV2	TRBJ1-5	CASSEGSSNQPQHF